This TCR beta chain was observed in a study of OX40 agonist ivuxolimab in advanced cancers. Germline-derived CDR1 and CDR2 are SNHLY and FYNNEI. V was clipped by 4 bases and J by 6 bases, with 16 bases between them. This CDR3 is built from 14 residues. Method: immunoSEQ multiplex PCR; TCRdb's copy keeps in-frame clones and lacks some. In the table there are fewer than 40,000 clones, approximately 80% of which are singletons. The receptor was isolated from an adult with an advanced solid tumor such as melanoma, head and neck, liver or kidney cancer. The sequenced sample was CD4+ or CD8+ T cells sorted from blood, obtained in a trial of the OX40 agonist ivuxolimab. The chain combines TRBV2 with TRBJ2-7, with D tentatively TRBD2 (5 bases). The CDR3 protein is CASSARRATGEQYF. CDR3 in DNA: TGTGCCAGCAGTGCGAGGCGGGCCACGGGCGAGCAGTACTTC.